This TCR beta chain was captured by sequencing in a study of blood T cell repertoires in COVID-19. Study-wide background: Researchers got acute and convalescent COVID-19 samples from the United States, Italy and Spain.

Germline-derived CDR1 and CDR2 are LNHDA and SQIVND (reference sequence). The CDR3 sequence is 16 residues long. The V end was cut by 4 bases, the J end by 1 base, with 15 bases between. The assay was immunoSEQ multiplex PCR, and TCRdb's table has in-frame clones only and misses some. The data show around 270,000 clones, with approximately 86% seen just once and 1.5% to 2% held by the top ten. Sample: peripheral blood. The genes are TRBV19 and TRBJ2-3; a weak D match, TRBD2 (5 bases). This TCR was recovered from a man aged 25 to 45 with active or convalescent COVID-19. CDR3: CASSRLLALGTDTQYF. CDR3 DNA sequence: TGTGCCAGTAGTAGACTACTGGCCTTGGGCACAGATACGCAGTATTTT.